These 13 T cell receptor beta chains share one sample of origin, sequenced in a study of T cells in Graves' hyperthyroidism and ophthalmopathy. Amplified regions were TCR beta CDR3 sequences from RNA transcripts. During a first-round RT-PCR of the TCR CDR3, the HTBI primer set was used. TCRdb reanalysed the multiplex PCR reads using MiXCR and keeps one entry per CDR3 protein. The sample lists about 700,000 distinct CDR3 sequences; around 15% were seen once. The sequencing input was blood. These receptors all stem from a woman aged 18-29 years with Graves' hyperthyroidism.

The table lists this clonotype with a few counts. This chain joins TRBV20-1 and TRBJ2-5, with D possibly matching TRBD1 (6 bases). The CDR3 consists of 14 residues. CDR1 DFQATT and CDR2 SNEGSKA come from the germline V gene (reference sequence). Between the trimmed V and J ends, which lost 1 base and 1 base, there was a span of 10 bases. The CDR3, as DNA: TGCAGTGCTAGAGCAGGGGACCCCCAAGAGACCCAGTACTTC. This encodes CSARAGDPQETQYF.

The chain links TRBV19 to TRBJ2-5; a weak D match, TRBD1 (6 bases). Deletions cut 3 bases from V and 4 bases from J, with 15 bases between. The CDR3 has 15 residues. In germline, CDR1 is LNHDA, CDR2 SQIVND (reference sequence). The CDR3 protein is CASSMGRGTPETQYF. The CDR3 bases are TGTGCCAGTAGTATGGGCAGGGGAACGCCAGAGACCCAGTACTTC.

This chain links TRBV6-5 with TRBJ2-7, with TRBD2 identical over 8 bases. Trimming removed 4 bases from V and 2 bases from J; junction bases left unmatched: 7. Germline V gene sequence: CDR1 MNHEY, CDR2 SVGAGI. This CDR3 is 15 amino acids long. The CDR3 loop reads CASSFVLAATYEQYF. DNA of the CDR3: TGTGCCAGCAGTTTTGTACTAGCGGCAACCTACGAGCAGTACTTC.

This clonotype was seen repeatedly, ten times or more. The CDR3 spells CSVEDLAGASTDTQYF. DNA for the CDR3: TGCAGCGTTGAAGATCTAGCGGGGGCTAGCACAGATACGCAGTATTTT. This sequence joins TRBV29-1 and TRBJ2-3; 10 bases align to TRBD2. Trimming cost V 0 bases and J 0 bases; bases outside gene matches: 3. From germline, CDR1 is SQVTM and CDR2 ANQGSEA. The CDR3 has 16 residues.

This clonotype was seen ten or more times. This rearrangement joins TRBV20-1 to TRBJ2-7, with D possibly matching TRBD1 (6 bases). The germline V and J ends were trimmed by 3 bases and 4 bases, with 10 bases remaining between them. CDR3 length equals 12 residues. Germline CDR1 and CDR2: DFQATT and SNEGSKA (reference sequence). The CDR3 DNA sequence: TGCAGTGCTAGGTCCAGGGGATACGAGCAGTACTTC. Translated: CSARSRGYEQYF.

There are a few counts of this clonotype. This chain connects TRBV20-1 to TRBJ2-7; the match to TRBD2 covers 10 bases. There are 14 residues in the CDR3. Trimming took 5 bases from V and 4 from J; bases not matched to a gene: 8. Per the germline V gene, CDR1 is DFQATT and CDR2 is SNEGSKA (reference sequence). CDR3 protein: CSAPKPSGSYEQYF. The CDR3 DNA follows: TGCAGTGCTCCAAAACCTAGCGGGAGTTACGAGCAGTACTTC.

This clonotype was detected many times. The chain carries TRBV3-1 and TRBJ1-1; D remains unclear. The V end lost 1 base, the J end lost 3 bases, and 9 bases lay between the germline ends. This CDR3 has 14 residues. Per the germline V gene, CDR1 is LGHDT and CDR2 is YNNKEL (reference sequence). DNA of the CDR3: TGTGCCAGCAGCCAAGTAGTTACACACACTGAAGCTTTCTTT. Its protein is CASSQVVTHTEAFF.

The V call is TRBV9, the J call TRBJ2-7; 8 bases are shared with TRBD2. Losses at the gene ends were 2 bases for V and 2 bases for J; bases not matched to a gene: 6. The V gene's germline CDR1 is SGDLS and CDR2 YYNGEE. This CDR3 region has 15 residues. DNA of the CDR3: TGTGCCAGCAGCGTCGCGAGCGGGAGCACCTACGAGCAGTACTTC. Its protein product is CASSVASGSTYEQYF.

The CDR3, as DNA: TGTGCCTGGAGCTTTGCAGGGAGGGCTGAAGCTTTCTTT. Translating it yields CAWSFAGRAEAFF. The chain employs TRBV30 and TRBJ1-1, with a possible D match to TRBD1 (5 bases). Deletions cut 3 bases from V and 6 bases from J, with 14 bases between. This CDR3 has 13 residues. The germline V gene has CDR1 GTSNPN and CDR2 SVGIG (reference sequence).

This clonotype has at least ten counts. This rearrangement joins TRBV10-3 to TRBJ2-7; TRBD1 is a possible D gene (5 bases). This CDR3 contains 15 residues. V was trimmed by 4 bases and J by 2 bases, leaving 15 bases between them. Germline CDR1 reads ENHRY; CDR2 reads SYGVKD. The CDR3 protein is CAISVRGTETYEQYF. The CDR3 DNA reads as TGTGCCATCAGTGTAAGGGGAACCGAAACCTACGAGCAGTACTTC.

V usage is TRBV9 and J usage is TRBJ2-1; 12 nucleotides agree with TRBD1. Unmatched junction bases numbered 6, after V lost 3 bases and J lost 5 bases. The CDR3 loop spans 16 amino acids. The germline CDR1 and CDR2 sequences are SGDLS and YYNGEE. As DNA, the CDR3 is TGTGCCAGCAGCGAGGGACAGGGGGCAATTAACAATGAGCAGTTCTTC. As protein: CASSEGQGAINNEQFF.

This clonotype was picked up many times. The rearrangement links TRBV10-2 to TRBJ1-5; 7 bases match TRBD1. This CDR3 is built from 17 residues. Germline V gene sequence: CDR1 WSHSY, CDR2 SAAADI. V shed 4 bases, J shed 0 bases, and the junction held 9 bases outside the gene matches. The DNA for the CDR3 is TGCGCCAGCAGTGGGGCAGGGACAGCCTATAGCAATCAGCCCCAGCATTTT. Its translation: CASSGAGTAYSNQPQHF.

This clonotype was picked up a small number of times. The genes are TRBV10-3 and TRBJ2-2; D gene ambiguous. V shed 10 bases and J shed 2 bases, with 5 bases lying between them. CDR1 is ENHRY, CDR2 SYGVKD, per germline. The CDR3 runs 11 residues. The CDR3 sequence is CATDNTGELFF. CDR3 nucleotides: TGTGCCACAGACAACACCGGGGAGCTGTTTTTT.